This T cell receptor beta chain was found in a study of T cells expressing NK-cell markers. At the level of the study: Seven sequenced donors out of eight were HCMV-seropositive, one seronegative.

TCRdb reworked the 5' RACE reads into one entry per CDR3 protein, no DNA. This repertoire includes 200,000 to 300,000 distinct CDR3 sequences. CDR1 and CDR2 from the germline V gene are SGHAT and FQNNGV. The CDR3 is 11 residues long. Whole-study findings and limits: Dominant NKG2C+ clonotypes accounted for about 1.0-8% of CD8+ T cells in over 5 donors. Leadership of the CD3+CD56-NKG2C+ fraction also belonged to these clonotypes in several donors. Clones of NKG2C+ T cells that had expanded were of unclear HCMV specificity.

A remark on this clonotype: Its antigen is unknown.

The gene calls are TRBV11-2 and TRBJ2-1. The clonotype was recovered from a man aged 18-30 years in good health. Sequencing was done on a sample of blood T cells: a sorted CD56 or NKG2C T cell subset, CD4+ or CD8+ T cells, or bulk PBMC T cells (not recorded which). This chain's CDR3 is CASSLGVEQFF.